This TCR beta chain emerged from a study of beta chain features in type 1 diabetes. Reverse transcription of all isolated RNA meant that expressed TCRB transcripts were sequenced. Average reads for naive, central memory and regulatory T cell samples were 3.5 million to 4.5 million. The data were produced by immunoSEQ multiplex PCR, yet TCRdb's version contains in-frame clones alone and is incomplete. The repertoire holds about 130,000 clones, with 9% to 9.5% as singletons. This clone was observed a few times. Sorting based on CD45RO/CCR7/CD25/CD127/CD95/CD27 separated CD4+ naive, central memory, regulatory and stem cell-like memory cells. Purity exceeding 98% was reached by all sorted populations. Trimming took 5 bases from V and 6 from J; bases not matched to a gene: 6. CDR1 is SQVTM and CDR2 is ANQGSEA in the germline V gene. This CDR3 has 13 amino acids.

What was sequenced was central memory CD4+ T cells from blood. The clonotype comes from a man aged 18 to 30 in good health. The V and J genes are TRBV29-1 and TRBJ2-7; TRBD1 matches 11 bases. CDR3 sequence (DNA): TGCAGCGTTAACACCGGGACAGGGGGCGAGCAGTACTTC. Translation gives CSVNTGTGGEQYF.